This T cell receptor (beta chain) was documented in a study of blood T cell repertoires in COVID-19. Whole-study context: Whether acute or convalescent, the COVID-19 samples came from the United States, Italy and Spain. From T cells, B-cell-depleted T cells, or PBMCs came the material, which was cDNA or gDNA.

Original processing methods: Amplified reference gene primers provided the basis for estimating nucleated cell counts. Here immunoSEQ multiplex PCR was the method, and the copy in TCRdb shows in-frame clones only, minus some. V and J calls and clone size follow that table, whereas D and trimming were derived from the DNA. The sample has a few hundred thousand clones; over 75% are singletons. During active infection, Seattle patients enrolled and were then monitored through disease. This CDR3 contains 15 residues. Germline trimming cut 2 bases from V and 3 bases from J; bases unmatched to any gene: 6. Germline assignment: CDR1 SNHLY and CDR2 FYNNEI.

This receptor was obtained from a woman in her thirties with COVID-19, enrolled during active disease. The specimen was peripheral blood. V usage is TRBV2 and J usage is TRBJ2-7, with 8 bases aligning to TRBD2. The CDR3 DNA reads TGTGCCAGCAGTGAATACGTGGGACTAGGCTACGAGCAGTACTTC. Its translation is CASSEYVGLGYEQYF.